The TCR beta chain described here comes from a study of T-cell memory formation after mild COVID-19. This clonotype showed up many times. MiXCR, run by TCRdb on the 5' RACE reads, gives a single entry per CDR3 protein. The sample has 50,000 to 70,000 distinct CDR3 sequences, less than 15% seen once. The ends were cut back, 5 bases at V and 6 bases at J, with 11 bases in the middle. Germline CDR1 is WSHSY and CDR2 is SAAADI. CDR3 length: 13 residues. This TCR was sampled from a man aged 18 to 30 who had mild COVID-19 (a few samples of this study predate the infection). Cell type and time point are not known. The chain combines TRBV10-2 with TRBJ2-1, with D maybe TRBD1 (5 bases). The sample comprised PBMCs or a T cell subset sorted from them (not recorded which). CDR3 in amino acids: CASSRAGSNEQFF. The DNA for the CDR3 is TGCGCCAGCAGTAGGGCAGGGTCCAATGAGCAGTTCTTC.